This T cell receptor (beta chain) is drawn from a study of blood T cells in healthy people across ages. Study overall: There was about one barcoded beta molecule captured by template switching per two T cells.

Broader study findings: Naive T cell percentage showed a strong correlation with the diversity of TCR beta.

A remark on this clonotype: Its antigen is currently unknown.

Individuals who donated were healthy Caucasians from Russia aged about 6 to 90. Investigators took approximately 9.4 milliliters of peripheral blood from every donor. Trimming shortened V by 4 bases and J by 8 bases, and 14 bases separated the two germline ends. The CDR3 is 13 amino acids. CDR1 and CDR2 (germline): SGHDN, FVKESK. Primers used in a second PCR of about 7 to 11 cycles were a sample-barcoded 5' primer and a J-beta primer mix. TCRdb re-derived calls from the 5' RACE reads in MiXCR, one entry per CDR3 protein. Of fewer than 950,000 distinct CDR3 sequences in the sample, roughly 50% are singletons; the top ten hold about 42%.

The sequenced sample was blood. The receptor comes from a man older than 75 in good health. The chain is built from TRBV14 and TRBJ1-1, with no clear D. The CDR3 nucleotides are TGTGCCAGCAGCCTTCCGGGGTTTAGGGAAGCTTTCTTT. Protein product: CASSLPGFREAFF.